This T cell receptor (beta chain) stems from a study of identical twins. This clonotype was observed a few times. Its antigen is not known. Findings and caveats of the study: Less excess twin sharing appeared in beta out-of-frame sequences. Out-of-frame alpha sequences common to twins exhibited a surplus of low generation probability. With abundant cord blood beta clonotypes, insertions were fewer; memory repertoires showed no such pattern.

Germline V gene data show CDR1 as DFQATT and CDR2 as SNEGSKA (reference sequence). The CDR3 extends over 15 amino acids. V trimming: 5 bases; J trimming: 1 base; junction bases outside the gene matches: 8. A template switching step contributed a universal primer site, while unique molecular identifiers were present in the cDNA. TCRdb re-analysed the 5' RACE reads in MiXCR, keeping a single row per CDR3 protein. The profile covers around 370,000 distinct CDR3 sequences, with approximately 10% appearing a single time and approximately 8.9% taken by the ten largest. Input material: naive T cells sorted from blood. V gene TRBV20-1 combines with J gene TRBJ2-3; 8 bases match TRBD2. This TCR was sampled from a woman between 45 and 65 years old in good health. The CDR3 region is CSAGQRGPGTDTQYF. For the CDR3, the DNA is TGCAGTGCTGGACAGCGGGGGCCAGGCACAGATACGCAGTATTTT.